The source of this TCR beta chain is a study of CD8+CD57+ T cells in acquired aplastic anemia. Study at large: Healthy donor CD4+ cell samples had a mean of approximately 11 million reads. Study outcomes and limitations: CD8+ Simpson's diversity in patients was not significantly different from that in controls.

CDR3 and TCR beta VDJ profiling relied on genomic DNA as the template. Via MiXCR, TCRdb re-called the reads, giving one row per CDR3 protein. Seen here are fewer than 150,000 distinct CDR3 sequences, 48% observed once, and the top ten hold 2% to 3%. This clonotype was observed many times. Its specificity is not known. The CDR3 runs to 16 residues. The ends lost 5 bases at V and 4 bases at J; junction bases unmatched: 14. The V gene's germline CDR1 is DFQATT and CDR2 SNEGSKA (reference sequence). This receptor was obtained from a human donor in good health, serving as a control. This chain uses TRBV20-1 with TRBJ1-2, with 9 bases fitting TRBD1. Source material: sorted CD4+, CD8+, or CD8+CD57+ T cells (not recorded which) from PBMCs. CDR3 bases: TGCAGTGCTCCGCCGGGACAGGGTGGGGATAGCTATGGCTACACCTTC. This sequence encodes CSAPPGQGGDSYGYTF.